This T cell receptor beta chain was retrieved from a study of blood T cell repertoires in COVID-19. This CDR3 has 14 amino acids. With 3 bases removed from V and 9 bases from J, the gap between germline ends came to 12 bases. Germline CDR1 and CDR2: SGHNT and YENEEA. Clones were sequenced by immunoSEQ multiplex PCR, and TCRdb holds only the in-frame ones, with some missing. In the table there are 140,000 or so clones, 75% to 85% of which are singletons. Sequencing was performed on peripheral blood. This clonotype was obtained from a man between 60 and 75 years old with active or convalescent COVID-19. The chain couples TRBV11-3 to TRBJ1-6, with D hard to call. The CDR3 sequence: CASSFRGSTSPLHF. The CDR3 nucleotides are TGTGCCAGCAGCTTTCGGGGTTCCACTTCACCCCTCCACTTT. The complete variable domain, with remaining parts taken from reference TRBV11-3 and TRBJ1-6, reads EAGVVQSPRYKIIEKKQPVAFWCNPISGHNTLYWYLQNLGQGPELLIRYENEEAVDDSQLPKDRFSAERLKGVDSTLKIQPAELGDSAVYLCASSFRGSTSPLHFGNGTRLTVT.